This is a list of T cell receptor beta chains from one sample in a study of T-cell memory formation after mild COVID-19. TCRdb processed the 5' RACE reads anew with MiXCR; each CDR3 protein has one entry. The sample holds approximately 340,000 distinct CDR3 sequences, around 15% seen once. Sequenced: PBMCs or a T cell subset sorted from them (not recorded which). Receptor source: a man between 18 and 35 years old who had mild COVID-19 (a few samples of this study predate the infection). Cell type and time point are not known. CDR3s include the opening cysteine and the closing phenylalanine or tryptophan. The order of the fields is clone size, CDR3 length, D gene, V gene, J gene, CDR3 protein, CDR3 DNA. The D gene is left open where the match is weak. Expanded clones are given a class, and other clones once, few, many or no size at all.

abundance: few
len: 18
d_gene: TRBD2
v_gene: TRBV4-3
j_gene: TRBJ2-2
CDR3aa: CASSQDLATSGLTGELFF
CDR3nt: TGCGCCAGCAGCCAAGATCTCGCGACTAGCGGGTTAACCGGGGAGCTGTTTTTT

abundance: many
len: 11
d_gene: .
v_gene: TRBV20-1
j_gene: TRBJ2-3
CDR3aa: CSPGKRNTQYF
CDR3nt: TGCAGTCCCGGGAAGAGGAATACGCAGTATTTT

abundance: .
len: 13
d_gene: .
v_gene: TRBV12-3/TRBV12-4
j_gene: TRBJ2-5
CDR3aa: CASSLQAKNPQYF
CDR3nt: TGTGCCAGCAGTTTACAGGCCAAGAACCCCCAGTACTTC

abundance: .
len: 14
d_gene: .
v_gene: TRBV5-1
j_gene: TRBJ2-3
CDR3aa: CASSSPRDGDTQYF
CDR3nt: TGCGCCAGCAGCTCCCCCAGGGACGGAGATACGCAGTATTTT

abundance: once
len: 15
d_gene: .
v_gene: TRBV4-2
j_gene: TRBJ2-3
CDR3aa: CASSPRRQDTDTQYF
CDR3nt: TGTGCCAGCAGCCCCCGGCGACAGGACACAGATACGCAGTATTTT

abundance: few
len: 19
d_gene: TRBD2
v_gene: TRBV7-3
j_gene: TRBJ2-1
CDR3aa: CASSLRGSGGASSYNEQFF
CDR3nt: TGTGCCAGCAGCTTAAGGGGTAGCGGGGGGGCTAGCTCCTACAATGAGCAGTTCTTC

abundance: few
len: 15
d_gene: .
v_gene: TRBV7-2
j_gene: TRBJ2-3
CDR3aa: CASSHGDRRTDTQYF
CDR3nt: TGTGCCAGCAGCCACGGAGACAGGAGAACAGATACGCAGTATTTT

abundance: few
len: 15
d_gene: .
v_gene: TRBV7-2
j_gene: TRBJ1-6
CDR3aa: CASSSRGGAGSPLHF
CDR3nt: TGTGCCAGCAGCTCTCGGGGCGGGGCAGGATCACCCCTCCACTTT

abundance: few
len: 16
d_gene: TRBD2
v_gene: TRBV15
j_gene: TRBJ2-3
CDR3aa: CATSRGLELVTDTQYF
CDR3nt: TGTGCCACCAGCAGGGGACTAGAGCTGGTCACGGATACGCAGTATTTT

abundance: many
len: 13
d_gene: .
v_gene: TRBV7-2
j_gene: TRBJ1-5
CDR3aa: CASSNRRDQPQHF
CDR3nt: TGTGCCAGCAGCAATCGAAGGGATCAGCCCCAGCATTTT

abundance: many
len: 15
d_gene: TRBD2
v_gene: TRBV20-1
j_gene: TRBJ2-5
CDR3aa: CSTTGASGSQETQYF
CDR3nt: TGCAGTACTACCGGAGCTAGCGGGTCACAAGAGACCCAGTACTTC

abundance: few
len: 13
d_gene: .
v_gene: TRBV4-1
j_gene: TRBJ1-1
CDR3aa: CASSPSGFTEAFF
CDR3nt: TGCGCCAGCAGCCCATCCGGGTTCACTGAAGCTTTCTTT

abundance: few
len: 16
d_gene: .
v_gene: TRBV29-1
j_gene: TRBJ2-2
CDR3aa: CSVEDSRETNTGELFF
CDR3nt: TGCAGCGTTGAAGATTCCCGGGAAACGAACACCGGGGAGCTGTTTTTT

abundance: few
len: 16
d_gene: .
v_gene: TRBV6-6
j_gene: TRBJ2-6
CDR3aa: CASRGPDSSGANVLTF
CDR3nt: TGTGCCAGCAGGGGCCCCGACAGTTCTGGGGCCAACGTCCTGACTTTC

abundance: .
len: 14
d_gene: .
v_gene: TRBV4-3
j_gene: TRBJ2-1
CDR3aa: CASSQDKGAAEQFF
CDR3nt: TGCGCCAGCAGCCAAGATAAAGGCGCGGCCGAGCAGTTCTTC

abundance: .
len: 14
d_gene: .
v_gene: TRBV6-5
j_gene: TRBJ1-5
CDR3aa: CASGKLTGNQPQHF
CDR3nt: TGTGCCAGCGGCAAACTCACGGGCAATCAGCCCCAGCATTTT

abundance: many
len: 19
d_gene: .
v_gene: TRBV7-2
j_gene: TRBJ2-3
CDR3aa: CASSSPVGGGPVSTDTQYF
CDR3nt: TGTGCCAGCAGCTCCCCCGTGGGCGGGGGCCCCGTGAGCACAGATACGCAGTATTTT

abundance: many
len: 12
d_gene: .
v_gene: TRBV29-1
j_gene: TRBJ2-3
CDR3aa: CSVEEGGDTQYF
CDR3nt: TGCAGCGTTGAAGAAGGGGGAGATACGCAGTATTTT

abundance: .
len: 14
d_gene: .
v_gene: TRBV24-1
j_gene: TRBJ1-2
CDR3aa: CATSGAGNLYGYTF
CDR3nt: TGTGCCACCAGTGGTGCGGGAAATCTCTATGGCTACACCTTC

abundance: .
len: 15
d_gene: TRBD1
v_gene: TRBV6-5
j_gene: TRBJ1-1
CDR3aa: CASSTNHRGGAEAFF
CDR3nt: TGTGCCAGCAGTACGAACCACAGGGGTGGGGCTGAAGCTTTCTTT

abundance: many
len: 14
d_gene: .
v_gene: TRBV20-1
j_gene: TRBJ1-2
CDR3aa: CSATGGGSPYGYTF
CDR3nt: TGCAGTGCCACCGGGGGGGGAAGCCCATATGGCTACACCTTC

abundance: few
len: 14
d_gene: TRBD2
v_gene: TRBV10-3
j_gene: TRBJ2-1
CDR3aa: CAISERLGGNEQFF
CDR3nt: TGTGCCATCAGTGAACGTCTCGGGGGGAATGAGCAGTTCTTC

abundance: few
len: 14
d_gene: .
v_gene: TRBV6-5
j_gene: TRBJ1-2
CDR3aa: CASSYSDQYYGYTF
CDR3nt: TGTGCCAGCAGTTACTCCGACCAGTACTATGGCTACACCTTC

abundance: .
len: 16
d_gene: .
v_gene: TRBV7-9
j_gene: TRBJ1-1
CDR3aa: CASPGAAPGPNTEAFF
CDR3nt: TGTGCCAGCCCAGGGGCGGCACCAGGGCCGAACACTGAAGCTTTCTTT

abundance: many
len: 15
d_gene: .
v_gene: TRBV7-2
j_gene: TRBJ1-2
CDR3aa: CASSPYGGLTYGYTF
CDR3nt: TGTGCCAGCAGCCCCTACGGGGGCCTTACCTATGGCTACACCTTC

abundance: few
len: 14
d_gene: .
v_gene: TRBV7-2
j_gene: TRBJ2-3
CDR3aa: CASSLTAVTDTQYF
CDR3nt: TGTGCCAGCAGCTTAACAGCGGTCACAGATACGCAGTATTTT

abundance: few
len: 15
d_gene: .
v_gene: TRBV5-1
j_gene: TRBJ2-5
CDR3aa: CASSLAAYVKETQYF
CDR3nt: TGCGCCAGCAGCTTGGCGGCGTACGTGAAAGAGACCCAGTACTTC

abundance: few
len: 14
d_gene: .
v_gene: TRBV30
j_gene: TRBJ2-3
CDR3aa: CAWSAGVGTDTQYF
CDR3nt: TGTGCCTGGAGTGCGGGGGTAGGCACAGATACGCAGTATTTT

abundance: many
len: 14
d_gene: .
v_gene: TRBV15
j_gene: TRBJ2-1
CDR3aa: CATSRAPGRNEQFF
CDR3nt: TGTGCCACCAGCAGAGCGCCTGGGCGGAATGAGCAGTTCTTC

abundance: .
len: 15
d_gene: .
v_gene: TRBV5-4
j_gene: TRBJ2-3
CDR3aa: CASGLAEQSTDTQYF
CDR3nt: TGTGCCAGCGGACTGGCGGAGCAGAGCACAGATACGCAGTATTTT

abundance: few
len: 14
d_gene: .
v_gene: TRBV7-9
j_gene: TRBJ2-6
CDR3aa: CASSPRVGANVLTF
CDR3nt: TGTGCCAGCAGCCCACGGGTTGGGGCCAACGTCCTGACTTTC

abundance: few
len: 16
d_gene: TRBD1
v_gene: TRBV27
j_gene: TRBJ2-2
CDR3aa: CASSPTGTGNTGELFF
CDR3nt: TGTGCCAGCAGCCCCACCGGGACAGGGAACACCGGGGAGCTGTTTTTT

abundance: .
len: 17
d_gene: .
v_gene: TRBV4-3
j_gene: TRBJ2-3
CDR3aa: CASSQHLSRLSTDTQYF
CDR3nt: TGCGCCAGCAGCCAACACCTTAGCAGGTTGAGCACAGATACGCAGTATTTT

abundance: .
len: 16
d_gene: .
v_gene: TRBV27
j_gene: TRBJ2-3
CDR3aa: CASSPPQGPARLTQYF
CDR3nt: TGTGCCAGCAGTCCCCCTCAAGGGCCGGCGAGATTGACGCAGTATTTT

abundance: .
len: 15
d_gene: TRBD1
v_gene: TRBV7-2
j_gene: TRBJ1-4
CDR3aa: CASSVRGTGEEKLFF
CDR3nt: TGTGCCAGCAGCGTGCGAGGGACAGGGGAAGAAAAACTGTTTTTT

abundance: once
len: 17
d_gene: .
v_gene: TRBV12-3/TRBV12-4
j_gene: TRBJ2-1
CDR3aa: CASSPPLGERPYNEQFF
CDR3nt: TGTGCCAGCAGTCCCCCCCTCGGGGAGCGGCCCTACAATGAGCAGTTCTTC

abundance: .
len: 16
d_gene: .
v_gene: TRBV15
j_gene: TRBJ2-1
CDR3aa: CATSREPGYSYNEQFF
CDR3nt: TGTGCCACCAGCAGAGAGCCGGGGTACTCCTACAATGAGCAGTTCTTC

abundance: many
len: 16
d_gene: TRBD2
v_gene: TRBV4-3
j_gene: TRBJ2-3
CDR3aa: CASSPGLADRTDTQYF
CDR3nt: TGCGCCAGCAGCCCGGGACTAGCGGACCGCACAGATACGCAGTATTTT

abundance: .
len: 13
d_gene: TRBD2
v_gene: TRBV6-5
j_gene: TRBJ2-7
CDR3aa: CASSYRWEGEQYF
CDR3nt: TGTGCCAGCAGTTATCGGTGGGAGGGCGAGCAGTACTTC

abundance: .
len: 16
d_gene: .
v_gene: TRBV20-1
j_gene: TRBJ2-2
CDR3aa: CSARDSVTGDTGELFF
CDR3nt: TGCAGTGCTAGAGACTCGGTCACAGGCGACACCGGGGAGCTGTTTTTT

abundance: few
len: 15
d_gene: .
v_gene: TRBV15
j_gene: TRBJ2-1
CDR3aa: CATSRAGGSGNEQFF
CDR3nt: TGTGCCACCAGCAGAGCCGGGGGTTCAGGCAATGAGCAGTTCTTC

abundance: few
len: 15
d_gene: .
v_gene: TRBV10-3
j_gene: TRBJ2-5
CDR3aa: CAISGVYGGEETQYF
CDR3nt: TGTGCCATCAGTGGGGTATATGGGGGAGAAGAGACCCAGTACTTC

abundance: .
len: 18
d_gene: .
v_gene: TRBV6-2/TRBV6-3
j_gene: TRBJ2-1
CDR3aa: CASSGGPGLSGSYNEQFF
CDR3nt: TGTGCCAGCAGTGGCGGACCGGGACTTAGCGGCTCCTACAATGAGCAGTTCTTC

abundance: .
len: 16
d_gene: .
v_gene: TRBV4-3
j_gene: TRBJ2-3
CDR3aa: CASSQDHGGPTDTQYF
CDR3nt: TGCGCCAGCAGCCAAGATCACGGGGGCCCCACAGATACGCAGTATTTT

abundance: .
len: 12
d_gene: .
v_gene: TRBV7-3
j_gene: TRBJ2-3
CDR3aa: CASSLGLGTQYF
CDR3nt: TGTGCCAGCAGCTTAGGGTTGGGTACGCAGTATTTT

abundance: few
len: 13
d_gene: TRBD1
v_gene: TRBV5-1
j_gene: TRBJ1-1
CDR3aa: CASSLSDRAAAFF
CDR3nt: TGCGCCAGCAGCTTGTCCGACAGGGCAGCAGCTTTCTTT

abundance: .
len: 16
d_gene: TRBD1
v_gene: TRBV4-2
j_gene: TRBJ1-1
CDR3aa: CASSQVQTGDSTEAFF
CDR3nt: TGTGCCAGCAGCCAAGTTCAAACAGGGGATAGCACTGAAGCTTTCTTT

abundance: .
len: 14
d_gene: .
v_gene: TRBV3-1
j_gene: TRBJ2-6
CDR3aa: CASSLLDNTNVLTF
CDR3nt: TGTGCCAGCAGCCTTCTAGACAACACCAACGTCCTGACTTTC

abundance: .
len: 13
d_gene: .
v_gene: TRBV5-1
j_gene: TRBJ1-2
CDR3aa: CASSAVGAYGYTF
CDR3nt: TGCGCCAGCAGCGCGGTCGGGGCCTATGGCTACACCTTC

abundance: few
len: 14
d_gene: .
v_gene: TRBV10-3
j_gene: TRBJ2-2
CDR3aa: CAIRPSGSTGELFF
CDR3nt: TGTGCCATCAGACCGAGCGGGTCCACCGGGGAGCTGTTTTTT

abundance: many
len: 11
d_gene: .
v_gene: TRBV18
j_gene: TRBJ1-2
CDR3aa: CASSPGDGYTF
CDR3nt: TGTGCCAGCTCACCAGGGGATGGCTACACCTTC

abundance: many
len: 16
d_gene: TRBD2
v_gene: TRBV10-3
j_gene: TRBJ2-5
CDR3aa: CAISQGLAGLVETQYF
CDR3nt: TGTGCCATCAGTCAGGGACTAGCGGGGTTGGTAGAGACCCAGTACTTC

abundance: .
len: 16
d_gene: .
v_gene: TRBV7-9
j_gene: TRBJ2-5
CDR3aa: CASSPPGEGAMETQYF
CDR3nt: TGTGCCAGCAGCCCCCCTGGGGAGGGGGCAATGGAGACCCAGTACTTC

abundance: .
len: 15
d_gene: .
v_gene: TRBV11-2
j_gene: TRBJ2-3
CDR3aa: CASSPLGYNTDTQYF
CDR3nt: TGTGCCAGCAGCCCGTTGGGCTACAACACAGATACGCAGTATTTT

abundance: few
len: 14
d_gene: TRBD1
v_gene: TRBV28
j_gene: TRBJ1-2
CDR3aa: CASSRGQASGGYTF
CDR3nt: TGTGCCAGCAGTCGAGGACAGGCGTCTGGGGGCTACACCTTC